These 6 T cell receptor beta chains came from one sample sequenced in a study of shared clonotypes between healthy human individuals. TCRdb's table, derived via immunoSEQ multiplex PCR, lists solely in-frame clones and lacks some. The data hold some 1.5 million clones, with 95% to 99% observed a single time. The sample comprised naive CD4+ T cells sorted from blood. Subset reported: CD45RA+ positively selected. The receptors originated from a man between 25 and 39 years old in good health.

V usage is TRBV4-1 and J usage is TRBJ1-5, with D possibly TRBD1 on 6 matching bases. V was shortened by 0 bases and J by 11 bases, with 20 bases between the two germline ends. The CDR3 has 16 amino acids. Per the germline V gene, CDR1 is MGHRA and CDR2 is YSYEKL. The CDR3 DNA is TGCGCCAGCAGCCAAGAAACAGGGTCCTCGGTCCTAACCCAGCATTTT. Protein product: CASSQETGSSVLTQHF.

The rearrangement links TRBV5-1 to TRBJ2-7, with 8 bases aligning to TRBD1. CDR3 length: 16 amino acids. The V gene's germline CDR1 is SGHRS and CDR2 YFSETQ. With V trimmed by 5 bases and J by 4 bases, 14 bases remained unmatched. As DNA, the CDR3 is TGCGCCAGCAGGGACCTTGACAGGGGTCCGATTTACGAGCAGTACTTC. Encoded protein: CASRDLDRGPIYEQYF. The full variable domain, completed using reference TRBV5-1 and TRBJ2-7, is KAGVTQTPRYLIKTRGQQVTLSCSPISGHRSVSWYQQTPGQGLQFLFEYFSETQRNKGNFPGRFSGRQFSNSRSEMNVSTLELGDSALYLCASRDLDRGPIYEQYFGPGTRLTVT.

The rearrangement joins TRBV11-2 to TRBJ2-1; possible D gene TRBD2, 5 bases. The germline V gene has CDR1 SGHAT and CDR2 FQNNGV. The CDR3 contains 14 residues. V lost 7 bases, J lost 8 bases, and 18 bases lay in between. This chain's CDR3 is CASIVTGSLHEQFF. The CDR3 DNA reads as TGTGCCAGCATCGTAACGGGATCTTTACATGAGCAGTTCTTC.

The chain combines TRBV9 with TRBJ2-3; D not resolved. The V end was cut by 6 bases, the J end by 2 bases, with 10 bases between. CDR1 and CDR2 (germline): SGDLS, YYNGEE. The CDR3 is 13 amino acids. The DNA of the CDR3 is TGTGCCAGCACAAGTTCCCTCACAGATACGCAGTATTTT. Residues: CASTSSLTDTQYF.

This sequence joins TRBV7-2 and TRBJ2-7, with 10 bases fitting TRBD1. CDR1 SGHTA and CDR2 FQGNSA come from the germline V gene. The J segment lost 5 bases and the V segment lost 5 bases, leaving 12 bases of the junction unmatched. The CDR3 is 16 residues long. The CDR3 protein is CASSPPTGTGVHEQYF. The DNA for the CDR3 is TGTGCCAGCAGCCCTCCTACAGGGACAGGGGTCCACGAGCAGTACTTC.

As regards this clone: The same CDR3 can be traced to other DNA sequences in this sample. The CDR3 coding sequence is TGTGCCAGCAGTGTTGCGGGAGGGAACACCGGGGAGCTGTTTTTT. Protein product: CASSVAGGNTGELFF. The chain employs TRBV2 and TRBJ2-2; 8 bases are a match to TRBD2. This CDR3 contains 15 residues. Per germline, CDR1 SNHLY and CDR2 FYNNEI. V lost 4 bases to trimming and J lost 1 base; unmatched junction nucleotides: 2.